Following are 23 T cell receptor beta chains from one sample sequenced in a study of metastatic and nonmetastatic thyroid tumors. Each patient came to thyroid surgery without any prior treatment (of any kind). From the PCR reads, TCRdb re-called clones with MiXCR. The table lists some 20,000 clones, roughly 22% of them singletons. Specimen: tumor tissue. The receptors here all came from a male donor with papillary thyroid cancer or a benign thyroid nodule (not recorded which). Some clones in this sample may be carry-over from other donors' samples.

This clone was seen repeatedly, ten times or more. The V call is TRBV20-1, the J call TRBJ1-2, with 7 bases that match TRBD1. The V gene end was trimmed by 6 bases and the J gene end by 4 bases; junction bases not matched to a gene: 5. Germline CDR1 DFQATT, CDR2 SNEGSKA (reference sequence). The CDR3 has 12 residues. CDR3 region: CSATGQVYGYTF. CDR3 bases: TGCAGTGCAACAGGACAGGTCTATGGCTACACCTTC.

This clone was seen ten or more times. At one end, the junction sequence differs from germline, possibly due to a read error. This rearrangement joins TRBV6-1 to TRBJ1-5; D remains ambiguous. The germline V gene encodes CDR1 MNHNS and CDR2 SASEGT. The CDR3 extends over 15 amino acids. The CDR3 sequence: CASSEGILSNQPQHF. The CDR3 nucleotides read TGTGCCAGCAGCGAAGGGATTCTTAGCAATCAGCCCCAGCATTTT.

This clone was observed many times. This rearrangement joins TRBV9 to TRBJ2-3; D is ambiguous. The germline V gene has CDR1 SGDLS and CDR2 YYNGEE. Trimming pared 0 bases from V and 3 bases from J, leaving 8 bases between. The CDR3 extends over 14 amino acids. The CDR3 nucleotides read TGTGCCAGCAGCGTAGCCGGCAGGACAGATACGCAGTATTTT. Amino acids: CASSVAGRTDTQYF.

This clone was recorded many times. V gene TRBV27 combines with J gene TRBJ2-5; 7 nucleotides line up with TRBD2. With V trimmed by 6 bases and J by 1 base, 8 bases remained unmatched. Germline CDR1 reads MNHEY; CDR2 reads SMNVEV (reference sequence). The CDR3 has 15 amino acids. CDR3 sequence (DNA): TGTGCCAGCAGGGGGTGGGGAGGGGCCCAAGAGACCCAGTACTTC. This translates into CASRGWGGAQETQYF.

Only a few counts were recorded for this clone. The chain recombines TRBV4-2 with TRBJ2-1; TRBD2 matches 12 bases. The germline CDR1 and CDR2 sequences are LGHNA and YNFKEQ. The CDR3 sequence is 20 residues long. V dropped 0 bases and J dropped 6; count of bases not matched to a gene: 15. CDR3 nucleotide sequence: TGTGCCAGCAGCCAAGAAGGGTCGCGAGGGCTAGCGGGAGGGCCCAATGAGCAGTTCTTC. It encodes CASSQEGSRGLAGGPNEQFF.

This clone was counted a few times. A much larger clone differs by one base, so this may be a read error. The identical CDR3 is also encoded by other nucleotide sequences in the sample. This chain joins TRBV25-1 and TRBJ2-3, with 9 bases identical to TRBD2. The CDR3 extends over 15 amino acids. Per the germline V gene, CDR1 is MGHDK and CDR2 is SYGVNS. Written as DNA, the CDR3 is TGTGCCAGCAGTGCTAGCGGGATGTCCACAGATACGCAGTACTTT. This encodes CASSASGMSTDTQYF.

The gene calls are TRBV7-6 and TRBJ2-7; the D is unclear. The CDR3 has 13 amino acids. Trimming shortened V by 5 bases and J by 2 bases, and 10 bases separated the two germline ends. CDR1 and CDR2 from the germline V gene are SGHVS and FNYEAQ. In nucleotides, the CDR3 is TGTGCCAGCAGCCCCGGGTCCACCTACGAGCAGTACTTC. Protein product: CASSPGSTYEQYF. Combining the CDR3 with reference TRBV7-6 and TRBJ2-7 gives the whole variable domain GAGVSQSPRYKVTKRGQDVALRCDPISGHVSLYWYRQALGQGPEFLTYFNYEAQQDKSGLPNDRFSAERPEGSISTLTIQRTEQRDSAMYRCASSPGSTYEQYFGPGTRLTVT.

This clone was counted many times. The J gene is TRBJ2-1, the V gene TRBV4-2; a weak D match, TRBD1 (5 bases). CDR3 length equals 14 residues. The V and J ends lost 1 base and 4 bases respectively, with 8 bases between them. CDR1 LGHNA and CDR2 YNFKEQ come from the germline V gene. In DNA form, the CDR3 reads TGTGCCAGCAGCCAAGGGACAAATTACAATGAGCAGTTCTTC. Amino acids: CASSQGTNYNEQFF.

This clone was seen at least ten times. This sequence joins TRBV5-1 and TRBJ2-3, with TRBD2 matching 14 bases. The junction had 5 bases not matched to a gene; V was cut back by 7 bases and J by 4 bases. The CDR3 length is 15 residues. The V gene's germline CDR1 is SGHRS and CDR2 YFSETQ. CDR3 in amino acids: CASEPGLAGADTQYF. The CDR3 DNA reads TGCGCCAGCGAGCCGGGACTAGCGGGGGCAGATACGCAGTATTTT.

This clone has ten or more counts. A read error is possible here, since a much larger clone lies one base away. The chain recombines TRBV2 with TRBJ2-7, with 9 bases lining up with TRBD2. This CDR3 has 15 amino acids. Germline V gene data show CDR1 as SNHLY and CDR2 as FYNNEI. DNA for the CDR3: TGTGTCAGCAGTAGAACTAGCGGGCACTTTGGAGAGCAGTACTTC. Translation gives CVSSRTSGHFGEQYF.

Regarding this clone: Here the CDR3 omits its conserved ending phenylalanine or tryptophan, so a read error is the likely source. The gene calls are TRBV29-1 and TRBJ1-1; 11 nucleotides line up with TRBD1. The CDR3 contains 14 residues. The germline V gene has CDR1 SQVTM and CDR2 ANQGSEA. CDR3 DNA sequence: TGCCTCTTTGGGACAGGGGGTGGGAACACTGAAGCTTTCTAT. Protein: CLFGTGGGNTEAFY.

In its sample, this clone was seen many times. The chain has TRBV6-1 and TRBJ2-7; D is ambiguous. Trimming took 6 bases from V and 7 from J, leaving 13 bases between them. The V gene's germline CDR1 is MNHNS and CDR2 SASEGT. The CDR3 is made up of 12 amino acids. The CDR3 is CASSHPPGEQYF. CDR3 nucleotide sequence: TGTGCCAGCAGCCACCCGCCCGGAGAGCAGTACTTC.

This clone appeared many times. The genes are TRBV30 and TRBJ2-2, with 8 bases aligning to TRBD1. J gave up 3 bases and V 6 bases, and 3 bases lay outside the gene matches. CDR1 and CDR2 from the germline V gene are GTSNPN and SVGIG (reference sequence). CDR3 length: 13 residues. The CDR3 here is CACQGADTGELFF. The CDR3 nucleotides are TGTGCCTGCCAGGGGGCGGACACCGGGGAGCTGTTTTTT.

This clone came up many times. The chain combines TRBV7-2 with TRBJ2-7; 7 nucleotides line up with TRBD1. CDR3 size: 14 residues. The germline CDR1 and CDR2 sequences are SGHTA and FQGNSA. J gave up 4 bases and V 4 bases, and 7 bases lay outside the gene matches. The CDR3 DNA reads TGTGCCAGCAGCTCGTCCCGGGACAGATACGAGCAGTACTTC. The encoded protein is CASSSSRDRYEQYF.

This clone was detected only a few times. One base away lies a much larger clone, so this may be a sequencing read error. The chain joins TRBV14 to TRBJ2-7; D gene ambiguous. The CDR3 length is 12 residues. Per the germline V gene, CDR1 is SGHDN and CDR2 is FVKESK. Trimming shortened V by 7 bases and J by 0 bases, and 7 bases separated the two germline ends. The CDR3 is CASIPPSYEQYF. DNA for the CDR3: TGTGCCAGCATCCCCCCCTCCTACGAGCAGTACTTC. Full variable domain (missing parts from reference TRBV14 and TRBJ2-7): EAGVTQFPSHSVIEKGQTVTLRCDPISGHDNLYWYRRVMGKEIKFLLHFVKESKQDESGMPNNRFLAERTGGTYSTLKVQPAELEDSGVYFCASIPPSYEQYFGPGTRLTVT.

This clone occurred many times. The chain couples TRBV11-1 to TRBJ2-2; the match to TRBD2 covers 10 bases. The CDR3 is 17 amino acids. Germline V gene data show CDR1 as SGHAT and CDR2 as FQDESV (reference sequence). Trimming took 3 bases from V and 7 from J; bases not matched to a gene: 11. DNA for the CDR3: TGTGCCAGCAGCTTCCTAGCGGGAGTTAATGTGGTCGGGGAGCTGTTTTTT. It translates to CASSFLAGVNVVGELFF.

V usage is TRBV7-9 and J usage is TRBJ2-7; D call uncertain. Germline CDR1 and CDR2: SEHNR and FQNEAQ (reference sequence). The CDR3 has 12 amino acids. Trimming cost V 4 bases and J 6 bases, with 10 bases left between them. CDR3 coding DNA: TGTGCCAGCAGCTCCTCGGGTGCCGAGCAGTACTTC. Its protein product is CASSSSGAEQYF.

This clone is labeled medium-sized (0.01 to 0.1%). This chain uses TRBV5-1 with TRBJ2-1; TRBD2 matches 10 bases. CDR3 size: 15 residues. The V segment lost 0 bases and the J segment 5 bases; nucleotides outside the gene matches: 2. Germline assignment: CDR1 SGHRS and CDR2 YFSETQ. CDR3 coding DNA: TGCGCCAGCAGCTTGGCCCTAGCGGGAGACAATGAGCAGTTCTTC. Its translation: CASSLALAGDNEQFF.

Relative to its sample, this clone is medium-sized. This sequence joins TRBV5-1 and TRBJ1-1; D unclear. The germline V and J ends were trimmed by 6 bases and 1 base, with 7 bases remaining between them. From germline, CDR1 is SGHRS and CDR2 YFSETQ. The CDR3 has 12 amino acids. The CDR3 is CASNIGNTEAFF. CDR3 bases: TGCGCCAGCAACATCGGGAACACTGAAGCTTTCTTT.

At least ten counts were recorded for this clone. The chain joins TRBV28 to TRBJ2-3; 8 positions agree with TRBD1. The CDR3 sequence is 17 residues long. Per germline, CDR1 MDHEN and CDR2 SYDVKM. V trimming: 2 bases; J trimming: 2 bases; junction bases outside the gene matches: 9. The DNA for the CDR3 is TGTGCCAGCAGTTTAGGACAGGGTAATACCCTCACAGATACGCAGTATTTT. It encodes CASSLGQGNTLTDTQYF.

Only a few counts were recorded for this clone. CDR3 protein: CASSIGGPQETQYF. In nucleotides, the CDR3 is TGTGCCAGTAGTATCGGAGGGCCACAAGAGACCCAGTACTTC. This sequence joins TRBV19 and TRBJ2-5; possibly TRBD2 for D (6 bases). CDR3 length: 14 amino acids. CDR1 is LNHDA and CDR2 is SQIVND in the germline V gene (reference sequence). The V end was cut by 3 bases, the J end by 2 bases, with 10 bases between.

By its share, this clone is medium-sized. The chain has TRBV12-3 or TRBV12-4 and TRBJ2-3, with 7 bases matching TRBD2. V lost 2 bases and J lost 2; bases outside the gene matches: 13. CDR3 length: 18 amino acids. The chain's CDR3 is CASSLLPASGAYTDTQYF. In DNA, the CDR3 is TGTGCCAGCAGTTTATTACCCGCTAGCGGAGCCTACACAGATACGCAGTATTTT.

CDR3 in DNA: TGTGCCAGCAGCCCCAAGGAGGGAAAAGCTTTCTTT. Amino acid sequence: CASSPKEGKAFF. V gene TRBV11-3 combines with J gene TRBJ1-1; D is ambiguous. The CDR3 spans 12 residues. Per germline, CDR1 SGHNT and CDR2 YENEEA. The V and J ends lost 5 bases and 9 bases respectively, with 13 bases between them.